This T cell receptor (beta chain) came from a study of early T cells in non-severe SARS-CoV-2 infection. The TCR library protocol was used to attach unique molecular identifiers. These identifiers were attached to individual cDNA molecules. TCRdb reprocessed the 5' RACE reads via MiXCR and lists one record per CDR3 protein. In the table there are 17,000 or so distinct CDR3 sequences, roughly 5.4% of which are singletons. This clonotype was seen at least ten times. V lost 0 bases and J lost 3, with 12 bases in between. The germline V gene has CDR1 DFQATT and CDR2 SNEGSKA (reference sequence). The CDR3 extends over 15 amino acids.

Sequenced material: whole blood, taken at baseline. This receptor was taken from an adult who was a healthcare worker with PCR-confirmed SARS-CoV-2 infection or an uninfected control (not recorded which). This rearrangement joins TRBV20-1 to TRBJ2-1, with D uncertain. The CDR3 here is CSARDVARDYNEQFF. The CDR3, as DNA: TGCAGTGCTAGAGATGTGGCTAGAGACTACAATGAGCAGTTCTTC.